This TCR beta chain was observed in a study of cytomegalovirus exposure and HLA in healthy donors. General study points: In a later analysis, productive TCRs from donors in an Asian-associated ancestry cluster reportedly carried fewer N-insertions than the cohort mean.

This CDR3 is 12 amino acids long. V was pared by 4 bases and J by 8 bases, with 4 bases of the junction left unmatched. The germline gives CDR1 SGHDT, CDR2 YYEEEE. The PCR was carried out with 60 Vbeta primers and 13 Jbeta primers. Assay used: immunoSEQ multiplex PCR; TCRdb lists only in-frame clones, some missing. Of about 170,000 clones in the sample, 75% to 90% were seen once. As regards this clone: Its antigen remains unknown.

The TCR was taken from a male donor in good health and CMV-seronegative. Sample: PBMCs. The V gene is TRBV5-6, the J gene TRBJ1-2, with TRBD1 matching over 8 bases. The CDR3 DNA reads TGTGCCAGCAGCCACGACAGGGGCGGCTACACCTTC. It yields the protein CASSHDRGGYTF. The variable domain in full, completed from reference TRBV5-6 and TRBJ1-2, reads DAGVTQSPTHLIKTRGQQVTLRCSPKSGHDTVSWYQQALGQGPQFIFQYYEEEERQRGNFPDRFSGHQFPNYSSELNVNALLLGDSALYLCASSHDRGGYTFGSGTRLTVV.